The 28 T cell receptor beta chains reported below all come from one sample, sequenced in a study of blood T cell repertoires in COVID-19. Sequenced by immunoSEQ multiplex PCR; TCRdb stores in-frame clones only, minus some. This sample has about 220,000 clones; roughly 85% occur once, and the top ten carry about 3.6%. The sample taken for sequencing was peripheral blood. The source of these receptors is a woman of 80 years or more with acute or convalescent COVID-19.

The gene calls are TRBV27 and TRBJ2-3, with D maybe TRBD2 (5 bases). With 2 bases removed from V and 6 bases from J, the gap between germline ends came to 12 bases. Germline V lookup: CDR1 MNHEY, CDR2 SMNVEV (reference sequence). The CDR3 runs to 14 residues. This CDR3 reads CASSLPGEFDTQYF. The DNA for the CDR3 is TGTGCCAGCAGTTTACCCGGGGAGTTTGATACGCAGTATTTT.

The chain has TRBV28 and TRBJ2-7, with D perhaps TRBD1 (7 bases). The CDR3 covers 16 residues. V lost 4 bases to trimming and J lost 3 bases, with 19 bases between them. The germline V gene has CDR1 MDHEN and CDR2 SYDVKM. CDR3 residues: CASSSSSRGALYEQYF. In DNA, the CDR3 is TGTGCCAGCAGTTCCTCTTCCAGGGGGGCCCTCTACGAGCAGTACTTC. Combining the CDR3 with reference TRBV28 and TRBJ2-7 gives the whole variable domain DVKVTQSSRYLVKRTGEKVFLECVQDMDHENMFWYRQDPGLGLRLIYFSYDVKMKEKGDIPEGYSVSREKKERFSLILESASTNQTSMYLCASSSSSRGALYEQYFGPGTRLTVT.

The J gene is TRBJ2-3, the V gene TRBV2, with 11 nucleotides matching TRBD2. This CDR3 comprises 19 residues. V lost 2 bases and J lost 1; bases outside the gene matches: 11. The germline CDR1 and CDR2 sequences are SNHLY and FYNNEI. The CDR3 is CASSEWKASGGFGTDTQYF. In DNA, the CDR3 is TGTGCCAGCAGTGAATGGAAGGCTAGCGGGGGGTTTGGCACAGATACGCAGTATTTT.

This clone turned up a few times. The CDR3 loop is CASSAGGNSPLHF. In DNA, the CDR3 is TGTGCCAGTAGTGCCGGGGGAAATTCACCCCTCCACTTT. The chain carries TRBV19 and TRBJ1-6; weak D call: TRBD1 (5 bases). V was shortened by 5 bases and J by 7 bases, with 9 bases between the two germline ends. This CDR3 contains 13 residues. Germline assignment: CDR1 LNHDA and CDR2 SQIVND (reference sequence). The whole variable domain, filled in from reference TRBV19 and TRBJ1-6, reads DGGITQSPKYLFRKEGQNVTLSCEQNLNHDAMYWYRQDPGQGLRLIYYSQIVNDFQKGDIAEGYSVSREKKESFPLTVTSAQKNPTAFYLCASSAGGNSPLHFGNGTRLTVT.

The V call is TRBV11-2, the J call TRBJ1-2, with 9 bases that match TRBD1. The V gene's germline CDR1 is SGHAT and CDR2 FQNNGV. Trimming at V came to 1 base and at J to 8 bases, leaving 8 bases not matched to a gene. The CDR3 consists of 15 residues. CDR3 protein: CASSLAAGQGSGYTF. CDR3 in DNA: TGTGCCAGCAGCTTAGCAGCGGGACAGGGTAGCGGCTACACCTTC.

The chain uses TRBV24-1 and TRBJ1-2, with 8 bases identical to TRBD1. J gave up 8 bases and V 2 bases, and 9 bases lay outside the gene matches. The CDR3 runs to 15 residues. Germline assignment: CDR1 KGHDR and CDR2 SFDVKD. The CDR3 DNA reads TGTGCCACCAGTGATTATACAGGGGGTGTCTTCGGCTACACCTTC. Translated: CATSDYTGGVFGYTF.

This clone was seen only a few times. DNA for the CDR3: TGCGCCAGCAGCATCGGACAGATAGACACCGGGGAGCTGTTTTTT. Its translation is CASSIGQIDTGELFF. The chain uses TRBV5-1 and TRBJ2-2; possible D gene TRBD1, 6 bases. The CDR3 covers 15 residues. Trimming stripped 4 bases from V and 3 bases from J, with 13 bases between. Germline V gene data show CDR1 as SGHRS and CDR2 as YFSETQ.

This clone turned up a few times. The V and J genes are TRBV7-2 and TRBJ2-7, with a weak D call TRBD1 (5 bases). V lost 6 bases to trimming and J lost 7 bases, with 16 bases between them. The CDR3 is 13 residues long. Germline V lookup: CDR1 SGHTA, CDR2 FQGNSA. In DNA, the CDR3 is TGTGCCAGCAGGGGGCCCCCCACTTGGGAGCAGTACTTC. Translation: CASRGPPTWEQYF.

The chain joins TRBV5-1 to TRBJ1-6; possibly TRBD1 for D (6 bases). Germline V gene sequence: CDR1 SGHRS, CDR2 YFSETQ. V was trimmed by 5 bases and J by 8 bases, leaving 14 bases between them. The CDR3 has 14 residues. CDR3 protein: CASRLRGMDSPLHF. The CDR3 bases are TGCGCCAGCAGACTCAGGGGTATGGATTCACCCCTCCACTTT. Filled out from reference TRBV5-1 and TRBJ1-6, the complete variable domain reads KAGVTQTPRYLIKTRGQQVTLSCSPISGHRSVSWYQQTPGQGLQFLFEYFSETQRNKGNFPGRFSGRQFSNSRSEMNVSTLELGDSALYLCASRLRGMDSPLHFGNGTRLTVT.

V gene TRBV19 combines with J gene TRBJ1-1, with TRBD1 as a possible D gene (6 bases). The CDR3 has 14 amino acids. Germline CDR1 LNHDA, CDR2 SQIVND (reference sequence). V was trimmed by 6 bases and J by 0 bases, leaving 11 bases between them. CDR3 coding DNA: TGTGCCAGTAGAAGACAGGAGATGAACACTGAAGCTTTCTTT. Residues: CASRRQEMNTEAFF. The entire variable domain, with the rest obtained from reference TRBV19 and TRBJ1-1, is as follows: DGGITQSPKYLFRKEGQNVTLSCEQNLNHDAMYWYRQDPGQGLRLIYYSQIVNDFQKGDIAEGYSVSREKKESFPLTVTSAQKNPTAFYLCASRRQEMNTEAFFGQGTRLTVV.

The chain joins TRBV29-1 to TRBJ1-1, with TRBD1 as a possible D gene (6 bases). CDR3 length equals 12 residues. V was clipped by 7 bases and J by 6 bases, with 15 bases between them. CDR1 SQVTM and CDR2 ANQGSEA come from the germline V gene. CDR3 coding DNA: TGCAGCGGGGGGATTGGGACACCTGAAGCTTTCTTT. Residues: CSGGIGTPEAFF.

This chain connects TRBV4-2 to TRBJ1-1, with D perhaps matching TRBD1 (6 bases). The germline V and J ends were trimmed by 5 bases and 6 bases, with 7 bases remaining between them. The V gene's germline CDR1 is LGHNA and CDR2 YNFKEQ. The CDR3 spans 11 residues. CDR3 protein: CASSDRSEAFF. The CDR3 region has the DNA TGTGCCAGCAGCGACAGGTCTGAAGCTTTCTTT.

The V call is TRBV18, the J call TRBJ1-2; 9 nucleotides match TRBD1. This CDR3 is built from 14 residues. The J segment lost 4 bases and the V segment lost 8 bases, leaving 8 bases of the junction unmatched. Germline V gene sequence: CDR1 KGHSH, CDR2 LQKENI. CDR3 sequence reads: CASQGQGSGYGYTF. As DNA, the CDR3 is TGTGCCAGCCAAGGACAGGGGAGCGGCTATGGCTACACCTTC.

V and J are TRBV2 and TRBJ1-2; D ambiguous. Trimming pared 4 bases from V and 4 bases from J, leaving 10 bases between. The length of the CDR3 is 13 residues. The germline V gene encodes CDR1 SNHLY and CDR2 FYNNEI. CDR3 in DNA: TGTGCCAGCAGTGCGGCGGGGATCTATGGCTACACCTTC. It codes for CASSAAGIYGYTF.

V is TRBV6-6 and J is TRBJ2-5, with 8 bases fitting TRBD2. V lost 4 bases and J lost 5; bases outside the gene matches: 9. CDR1 and CDR2 (germline): MNHNY, SVGAGI (reference sequence). The CDR3 has 15 residues. This CDR3 reads CASSSLRGGTETQYF. CDR3 DNA: TGTGCCAGCAGTTCCCTCCGGGGGGGGACCGAGACCCAGTACTTC.

This clone was seen once. The V gene is TRBV19, the J gene TRBJ1-6; 7 nucleotides agree with TRBD1. CDR1 is LNHDA, CDR2 SQIVND, per germline (reference sequence). With V trimmed by 8 bases and J by 8 bases, 12 bases remained unmatched. CDR3 length: 15 amino acids. This CDR3 is CASRQGQERHSPLHF. CDR3 nucleotide sequence: TGTGCCAGTCGACAAGGACAGGAGAGGCATTCACCCCTCCACTTT.

The J gene is TRBJ1-4, the V gene TRBV7-9; 7 bases agree with TRBD1. Germline CDR1 reads SEHNR; CDR2 reads FQNEAQ (reference sequence). After removal of 5 bases from V and 8 bases from J, the junction contained 14 bases not matched to a gene. The CDR3 extends over 16 amino acids. The chain's CDR3 is CASSLGTVGVKEKLFF. CDR3 DNA: TGTGCCAGCAGCCTAGGGACAGTCGGCGTAAAAGAAAAACTGTTTTTT.

This chain links TRBV19 with TRBJ1-1; the match to TRBD1 covers 8 bases. The CDR3 sequence is 15 residues long. Germline loops: CDR1 LNHDA, CDR2 SQIVND (reference sequence). Losses at the gene ends were 7 bases for V and 1 base for J; bases not matched to a gene: 8. CDR3: CASIERGQANTEAFF. For the CDR3, the DNA is TGTGCCAGTATCGAACGGGGACAGGCGAACACTGAAGCTTTCTTT.

This clone was recorded a few times. This sequence joins TRBV9 and TRBJ1-6; D is possibly TRBD1 (6 bases). Looked up from germline, CDR1 is SGDLS and CDR2 is YYNGEE. V gave up 4 bases and J gave up 0 bases, with 17 bases separating them. This CDR3 spans 18 amino acids. The CDR3 sequence is CASSPQAGDLSYNSPLHF. The CDR3 DNA follows: TGTGCCAGCAGCCCGCAGGCAGGGGACCTCTCCTATAATTCACCCCTCCACTTT.

The genes are TRBV5-1 and TRBJ2-3; 7 bases agree with TRBD1. Germline loops: CDR1 SGHRS, CDR2 YFSETQ. The CDR3 totals 14 residues. V shed 0 bases, J shed 5 bases, and the junction held 3 bases outside the gene matches. This CDR3 is CASSLGDRGDTQYF. The CDR3 DNA is TGCGCCAGCAGCTTGGGGGACAGAGGAGATACGCAGTATTTT.

CDR3 in amino acids: CASRPETGAGGYTF. CDR3 DNA sequence: TGTGCCAGCAGACCAGAGACAGGGGCCGGTGGCTACACCTTC. V is TRBV28 and J is TRBJ1-2; 8 bases fit TRBD1. CDR1 and CDR2 (germline): MDHEN, SYDVKM. Trimming at V came to 6 bases and at J to 7 bases, leaving 10 bases not matched to a gene. There are 14 residues in the CDR3.

This clone was observed once. Compared with germline, one end of the junction differs, possibly owing to a read error. This sequence joins TRBV7-6 and TRBJ1-4; TRBD1 matches 10 bases. In germline, CDR1 is SGHVS, CDR2 FNYEAQ. This CDR3 region has 11 residues. The CDR3 DNA reads as TGTGCCAGCAGCCCAGGGACAGGGGTTCAATTT. Its translation is CASSPGTGVQF.

The chain joins TRBV7-9 to TRBJ2-1; D is undetermined. The CDR3 runs 14 residues. Germline V gives CDR1 SEHNR, CDR2 FQNEAQ (reference sequence). V was cut by 2 bases and J by 0 bases, with 5 bases left in between. CDR3 nucleotide sequence: TGTGCCAGCAGCTTAAAGCACTCCTACAATGAGCAGTTCTTC. It encodes CASSLKHSYNEQFF.

The J gene is TRBJ2-3, the V gene TRBV7-3; 9 bases line up with TRBD2. Germline V CDR1 and CDR2: SGHTA, FQGTGA. V gave up 1 base and J gave up 5 bases; unmatched junction bases: 7. This CDR3 spans 16 amino acids. DNA for the CDR3: TGTGCCAGCAGCTTAAGTAGCGGGGGTGTTTTAGATACGCAGTATTTT. Translated, it gives CASSLSSGGVLDTQYF.

A few counts support this clone. The J gene is TRBJ1-1, the V gene TRBV7-9; weak D call: TRBD1 (5 bases). The CDR3 consists of 12 residues. Germline lookup yields CDR1 SEHNR and CDR2 FQNEAQ (reference sequence). V gave up 11 bases and J gave up 1 base, with 11 bases separating them. The CDR3 sequence: CALGLTNTEAFF. The CDR3, as DNA: TGTGCCCTGGGACTGACGAACACTGAAGCTTTCTTT.

This clone was counted only a few times. At one boundary the junction diverges from the germline segment, which might be a read error. The chain employs TRBV19 and TRBJ1-5, with 7 bases identical to TRBD1. Germline CDR1 LNHDA, CDR2 SQIVND (reference sequence). This CDR3 region has 14 residues. The CDR3: CASSVDREDQPQHF. The CDR3 nucleotides are TGTGCCAGTAGTGTAGACAGGGAGGACCAGCCCCAGCATTTT.

CDR3 sequence reads: CASSGLAPDTQYF. CDR3 nucleotides: TGTGCCAGCAGTGGACTAGCCCCAGATACGCAGTATTTT. V and J are TRBV12-3 or TRBV12-4 and TRBJ2-3; 8 positions match TRBD2. Trimming took 5 bases from V and 4 from J; bases not matched to a gene: 2. The CDR3 is 13 amino acids.

The genes are TRBV28 and TRBJ2-1, with 10 bases fitting TRBD2. J lost 3 bases, V lost 4 bases, and 6 bases had no gene match. There are 16 residues in the CDR3. Germline CDR1 reads MDHEN; CDR2 reads SYDVKM. CDR3 nucleotides: TGTGCCAGCAGTTCGATGGGACTAGCGAACTACAATGAGCAGTTCTTC. Amino acids: CASSSMGLANYNEQFF.